A single sample gave rise to the 6 T cell receptor beta chains below, sequenced in a study of cytomegalovirus exposure and HLA in healthy donors. PCR amplification relied on 60 Vbeta primers (plus 13 Jbeta primers). The data were produced by immunoSEQ multiplex PCR, yet TCRdb's version contains in-frame clones alone and is incomplete. The data hold 130,000 to 150,000 clones, with about four fifths observed a single time. Sequenced sample: PBMCs. These receptors were collected from a young man in good health and CMV-seronegative.

The V and J genes are TRBV11-2 and TRBJ2-7, with 9 bases matching TRBD1. Germline lookup yields CDR1 SGHAT and CDR2 FQNNGV. V was clipped by 1 base and J by 3 bases; unmatched bases: 13. This CDR3 is built from 18 residues. For the CDR3, the DNA is TGTGCCAGCAGCTTAGTTGGAGCCTGGGACAGGGTAGACTACGAGCAGTACTTC. It is translated as CASSLVGAWDRVDYEQYF.

V and J are TRBV28 and TRBJ1-4; D perhaps matches TRBD1 (6 bases). The CDR3 length is 15 residues. Per the germline V gene, CDR1 is MDHEN and CDR2 is SYDVKM. The V end was cut by 4 bases, the J end by 8 bases, with 17 bases between. CDR3 in amino acids: CASSSGGQGNEKLFF. CDR3 bases: TGTGCCAGCAGTTCGGGGGGGCAGGGGAACGAAAAACTGTTTTTT.

The chain employs TRBV14 and TRBJ2-7, with 8 bases fitting TRBD1. V trimming: 4 bases; J trimming: 1 base; junction bases outside the gene matches: 6. Germline CDR1 reads SGHDN; CDR2 reads FVKESK. The CDR3 has 15 residues. The CDR3 here is CASSRNRGSSYEQYF. As DNA, the CDR3 is TGTGCCAGCAGCCGAAACAGGGGGTCTTCCTACGAGCAGTACTTC.

The chain is built from TRBV5-1 and TRBJ2-2; D is possibly TRBD1 (6 bases). Germline assignment: CDR1 SGHRS and CDR2 YFSETQ. Trimming took off 5 bases at V and 4 bases at J, with 9 bases between the two ends. The CDR3 is 13 amino acids. In DNA, the CDR3 is TGCGCCAGCAGGGGCAGGGGCACCGGGGAGCTGTTTTTT. Translating gives CASRGRGTGELFF.

This clone was observed a handful of times. The chain recombines TRBV10-3 with TRBJ1-1; D unclear. The CDR3 is made up of 13 amino acids. The germline CDR1 and CDR2 sequences are ENHRY and SYGVKD. V lost 3 bases and J lost 3, with 8 bases in between. Here the CDR3 reads CAISDPADTEAFF. In DNA form, the CDR3 reads TGTGCCATCAGTGATCCGGCGGACACTGAAGCTTTCTTT.

The chain links TRBV10-1 to TRBJ2-1; 10 bases map to TRBD2. CDR3 length equals 15 residues. V lost 5 bases to trimming and J lost 2 bases; unmatched junction nucleotides: 3. Germline V gene data show CDR1 as WNHNN and CDR2 as SYGVQD (reference sequence). CDR3 DNA: TGCGCCAGCAGTCCAGGACTAGCGGCCTACAATGAGCAGTTCTTC. This encodes CASSPGLAAYNEQFF.